The 29 T cell receptor beta chains presented below share a single source sample, sequenced in a study of cytomegalovirus exposure and HLA in healthy donors. PCR was performed using 60 Vbeta and 13 Jbeta primers. Measured with immunoSEQ multiplex PCR; TCRdb has only the in-frame clones, and not every one. The sample records some 190,000 clones, 87% being singletons. The specimen sequenced was PBMCs. These receptors originate from a boy aged 2 to 10 in good health and CMV-seronegative.

The CDR3 bases are TGTGCCAGCGGTCCAGCGACGTTTGATACGCAGTATTTT. Its protein is CASGPATFDTQYF. The V call is TRBV6-1, the J call TRBJ2-3; D not resolved. Germline CDR1 is MNHNS and CDR2 is SASEGT. The CDR3 spans 13 residues. Trimming shortened V by 8 bases and J by 6 bases, and 15 bases separated the two germline ends.

The chain employs TRBV6-5 and TRBJ1-1; D perhaps matches TRBD1 (5 bases). V dropped 6 bases and J dropped 10 bases, with 18 bases sitting between them. The CDR3 is 13 amino acids. Germline V gene lookup returns CDR1 MNHEY and CDR2 SVGAGI. As DNA, the CDR3 is TGTGCCAGCAGCTCTGACAGCGCGACCGGAGCTTTCTTT. Amino acids: CASSSDSATGAFF.

V is TRBV25-1 and J is TRBJ2-2; no reliable D call. Trimming cost V 0 bases and J 7 bases, with 6 bases left between them. The germline gives CDR1 MGHDK, CDR2 SYGVNS. The CDR3 totals 13 residues. The CDR3 region has the DNA TGTGCCAGCAGTGAATATATTGTCGGGGAGCTGTTTTTT. Amino acid sequence: CASSEYIVGELFF.

The chain is built from TRBV28 and TRBJ1-5, with D unresolved. V dropped 2 bases and J dropped 5 bases, with 10 bases sitting between them. The CDR3 extends over 14 amino acids. Germline CDR1 reads MDHEN; CDR2 reads SYDVKM. The CDR3 is CASSLAAIDQPQHF. Written as DNA, the CDR3 is TGTGCCAGCAGTTTAGCGGCGATCGATCAGCCCCAGCATTTT. The full variable domain, rest sourced from reference TRBV28 and TRBJ1-5, is DVKVTQSSRYLVKRTGEKVFLECVQDMDHENMFWYRQDPGLGLRLIYFSYDVKMKEKGDIPEGYSVSREKKERFSLILESASTNQTSMYLCASSLAAIDQPQHFGDGTRLSIL.

The genes are TRBV27 and TRBJ2-1; 7 positions agree with TRBD2. V was pared by 2 bases and J by 8 bases, with 6 bases of the junction left unmatched. The V gene's germline CDR1 is MNHEY and CDR2 SMNVEV (reference sequence). The CDR3 has 14 residues. CDR3 in DNA: TGTGCCAGCAGTTTAGCGGGAGAATTGGATGAGCAGTTCTTC. Its translation: CASSLAGELDEQFF.

This clone came up a few times. This chain joins TRBV2 and TRBJ1-4; TRBD1 agrees at 8 bases. CDR3 length equals 12 residues. Germline CDR1 and CDR2: SNHLY and FYNNEI. V lost 7 bases and J lost 10; bases outside the gene matches: 5. Written as DNA, the CDR3 is TGTGCCAGCAAGGACAGGGCTTCAAAACTGTTTTTT. It specifies CASKDRASKLFF.

The chain joins TRBV29-1 to TRBJ1-1; D unclear. V lost 4 bases and J 2 bases, leaving 11 bases between the germline ends. Germline V gives CDR1 SQVTM, CDR2 ANQGSEA. The CDR3 loop spans 13 amino acids. CDR3 residues: CSVAGRLNTEAFF. Here the CDR3 DNA reads TGCAGCGTTGCCGGCAGACTTAACACTGAAGCTTTCTTT.

The rearrangement uses TRBV5-1 and TRBJ1-1, with D maybe TRBD1 (5 bases). Trimming stripped 3 bases from V and 1 base from J, with 13 bases between. Germline CDR1 and CDR2: SGHRS and YFSETQ. The length of the CDR3 is 15 residues. CDR3 DNA: TGCGCCAGCAGCTCCGGGGGTCGTCCGAACACTGAAGCTTTCTTT. This translates into CASSSGGRPNTEAFF.

This clone was observed a single time. This CDR3 reads CASSYSNGRGEAFF. The CDR3 DNA reads as TGTGCCAGCAGTTACTCGAATGGGCGGGGAGAAGCTTTCTTT. V and J are TRBV6-6 and TRBJ1-1, with no clear D. Germline V gene data show CDR1 as MNHNY and CDR2 as SVGAGI (reference sequence). Trimming removed 0 bases from V and 8 bases from J, with 13 bases in between. This CDR3 region has 14 residues.

This chain links TRBV5-5 with TRBJ2-5, with TRBD1 as a possible D gene (6 bases). Per germline, CDR1 SGHKS and CDR2 YYEKEE (reference sequence). V gave up 6 bases and J gave up 5 bases, with 17 bases separating them. This CDR3 has 14 residues. CDR3 in DNA: TGTGCCAGCAACTTTGGGGGCTCAGGGGAGACCCAGTACTTC. It translates to CASNFGGSGETQYF.

The chain links TRBV5-1 to TRBJ2-1; tentatively, D is TRBD2 (7 bases). The V end was cut by 7 bases, the J end by 3 bases, with 20 bases between. The CDR3 is 16 amino acids. CDR1 is SGHRS, CDR2 YFSETQ, per germline. CDR3 coding DNA: TGCGCCAGCTCACCCAGGGGAGGGTCGAGCTACAATGAGCAGTTCTTC. This gives the protein CASSPRGGSSYNEQFF.

This chain uses TRBV28 with TRBJ1-2; D unclear. V lost 3 bases, J lost 8 bases, and 16 bases lay in between. The CDR3 is 14 amino acids. Germline V gene data show CDR1 as MDHEN and CDR2 as SYDVKM. The CDR3 spells CASSLTNSLPGYTF. The CDR3 region has the DNA TGTGCCAGCAGTTTGACTAACTCACTGCCCGGCTACACCTTC.

This clone came up once. The gene calls are TRBV7-8 and TRBJ2-3, with D possibly TRBD2 on 6 matching bases. The V end was cut by 1 base, the J end by 6 bases, with 14 bases between. The germline gives CDR1 SGHVS, CDR2 FQNEAQ. The CDR3 is made up of 15 amino acids. CDR3 nucleotides: TGTGCCAGCAGCTTAGTGGGGCGGGAACTCGATACGCAGTATTTT. Its translation: CASSLVGRELDTQYF.

The chain uses TRBV13 and TRBJ2-2, with 9 bases fitting TRBD2. Looked up from germline, CDR1 is PRHDT and CDR2 is FYEKMQ (reference sequence). Unmatched junction bases numbered 2, after V lost 5 bases and J lost 1 base. This CDR3 has 15 amino acids. The CDR3 loop is CASSELAGNTGELFF. CDR3 nucleotides: TGTGCCAGCAGCGAACTAGCGGGGAACACCGGGGAGCTGTTTTTT.

The chain is built from TRBV7-2 and TRBJ2-2, with 13 nucleotides matching TRBD2. This CDR3 has 15 residues. V lost 8 bases and J lost 6; bases outside the gene matches: 6. Looked up from germline, CDR1 is SGHTA and CDR2 is FQGNSA. The CDR3 reads CASRTSGGASGELFF. The CDR3 DNA is TGTGCCAGCCGAACTAGCGGGGGGGCCTCCGGGGAGCTGTTTTTT.

The chain employs TRBV5-1 and TRBJ2-5, with D possibly TRBD2 on 6 matching bases. The DNA end is a closer match to TRBJ2-7, so the J assignment may be wrong. Germline V gene sequence: CDR1 SGHRS, CDR2 YFSETQ. This CDR3 contains 13 residues. CDR3 in amino acids: CASRPGLPYEQYF. CDR3 nucleotides: TGCGCCAGCAGGCCGGGACTCCCTTACGAGCAGTACTTC.

The CDR3 loop is CASSRRAGDAYEQYF. The CDR3 DNA reads as TGTGCCAGTAGTCGTCGGGCAGGGGATGCGTACGAGCAGTACTTC. This chain connects TRBV19 to TRBJ2-5, with a tentative D call TRBD1 (6 bases). The closer fit of TRBJ2-7 to the DNA end suggests the J call may be wrong. The CDR3 has 15 residues. CDR1 LNHDA and CDR2 SQIVND come from the germline V gene (reference sequence).

The chain employs TRBV7-2 and TRBJ2-3; a weak D match, TRBD1 (5 bases). V was trimmed by 1 base and J by 1 base, leaving 6 bases between them. Germline values: CDR1 SGHTA, CDR2 FQGNSA. The CDR3 loop spans 14 amino acids. DNA of the CDR3: TGTGCCAGCAGCTTAGTGGGGCGCACAGATACGCAGTATTTT. Translating it yields CASSLVGRTDTQYF.

The gene calls are TRBV6-1 and TRBJ1-2, with a tentative D call TRBD1 (5 bases). Looked up from germline, CDR1 is MNHNS and CDR2 is SASEGT. The CDR3 runs 14 residues. Trimming left V 3 bases short and J 7 bases short, with 15 bases between. This CDR3 is CASSDPGRGRGYTF. The CDR3 nucleotides read TGTGCCAGCAGTGATCCCGGGAGGGGTCGTGGCTACACCTTC.

The chain carries TRBV7-9 and TRBJ2-1; no clear D. This CDR3 has 18 amino acids. The V gene's germline CDR1 is SEHNR and CDR2 FQNEAQ (reference sequence). With 4 bases removed from V and 9 bases from J, the gap between germline ends came to 28 bases. The CDR3 DNA is TGTGCCAGCAGCTCTACACTGGAAGCTTATAGCCCGCTCAGTGAGCAGTTCTTC. Translated: CASSSTLEAYSPLSEQFF.

The gene calls are TRBV5-1 and TRBJ1-6; 7 nucleotides line up with TRBD1. The CDR3 is made up of 16 amino acids. Germline CDR1 SGHRS, CDR2 YFSETQ. V gave up 4 bases and J gave up 0 bases; unmatched junction bases: 4. CDR3 nucleotides: TGCGCCAGCAGCAAGGACAGGAGCTCCTATAATTCACCCCTCCACTTT. It specifies CASSKDRSSYNSPLHF.

The chain has TRBV12-5 and TRBJ1-4, with 8 bases that match TRBD1. This CDR3 is built from 14 residues. CDR1 is LGHNT and CDR2 is FRNRAP in the germline V gene. V was clipped by 5 bases and J by 7 bases; unmatched bases: 6. CDR3 loop: CASGTLTGGEKLFF. DNA of the CDR3: TGTGCTAGTGGTACGCTCACAGGGGGTGAAAAACTGTTTTTT. Full variable domain (missing parts from reference TRBV12-5 and TRBJ1-4): DARVTQTPRHKVTEMGQEVTMRCQPILGHNTVFWYRQTMMQGLELLAYFRNRAPLDDSGMPKDRFSAEMPDATLATLKIQPSEPRDSAVYFCASGTLTGGEKLFFGSGTQLSVL.

This chain connects TRBV7-9 to TRBJ1-3; no definite D call. V dropped 3 bases and J dropped 8 bases, with 11 bases sitting between them. CDR3 size: 13 residues. Germline-derived CDR1 and CDR2 are SEHNR and FQNEAQ (reference sequence). CDR3 residues: CASSFSGLHTIYF. The CDR3, as DNA: TGTGCCAGCAGCTTCTCTGGGCTACACACCATATATTTT.

V usage is TRBV18 and J usage is TRBJ2-1; D is unclear. The CDR3 sequence is 13 residues long. Trimming left V 3 bases short and J 5 bases short, with 8 bases between. Germline V lookup: CDR1 KGHSH, CDR2 LQKENI. The chain's CDR3 is CASSPTQNNEQFF. The CDR3 DNA is TGTGCCAGCTCACCGACTCAGAACAATGAGCAGTTCTTC.

The chain has TRBV29-1 and TRBJ2-2, with 10 bases that match TRBD1. Germline CDR1 SQVTM, CDR2 ANQGSEA. The CDR3 spans 13 residues. Trimming took 6 bases from V and 5 from J; bases not matched to a gene: 3. The CDR3 sequence: CSVDRGGTGELFF. The DNA for the CDR3 is TGCAGCGTGGACAGGGGGGGGACCGGGGAGCTGTTTTTT.

The chain carries TRBV19 and TRBJ2-7, with a possible D match to TRBD2 (6 bases). V dropped 1 base and J dropped 4 bases, with 11 bases sitting between them. The CDR3 is 14 amino acids. Germline CDR1 and CDR2: LNHDA and SQIVND (reference sequence). CDR3: CASSIGAGLYEQYF. DNA for the CDR3: TGTGCCAGTAGTATAGGAGCGGGCCTATACGAGCAGTACTTC.

V gene TRBV28 combines with J gene TRBJ2-3; 8 nucleotides align to TRBD1. J gave up 4 bases and V 6 bases, and 9 bases lay outside the gene matches. The CDR3 sequence is 15 residues long. CDR1 MDHEN and CDR2 SYDVKM come from the germline V gene. The CDR3 sequence: CASRPFQQGADTQYF. DNA of the CDR3: TGTGCCAGCAGACCATTTCAACAGGGGGCAGATACGCAGTATTTT.

This chain connects TRBV30 to TRBJ2-3; 7 bases are shared with TRBD1. The CDR3 loop spans 15 amino acids. Losses at the gene ends were 5 bases for V and 4 bases for J; bases not matched to a gene: 12. Per the germline V gene, CDR1 is GTSNPN and CDR2 is SVGIG (reference sequence). The CDR3 DNA is TGTGCCTGGGGCCCCAGACAGGGCTTCGCAGATACGCAGTATTTT. This sequence encodes CAWGPRQGFADTQYF.

This chain connects TRBV18 to TRBJ2-7, with D hard to call. V lost 0 bases to trimming and J lost 0 bases, with 6 bases between them. The CDR3 is made up of 14 amino acids. The V gene's germline CDR1 is KGHSH and CDR2 LQKENI. CDR3 region: CASSPPSSSYEQYF. CDR3 nucleotides: TGTGCCAGCTCACCACCATCCAGCTCCTACGAGCAGTACTTC.